The 10 T cell receptor beta chains reported below all come from one sample, sequenced in a study of Graves' ophthalmopathy and Graves' hyperthyroidism (dated by TCRdb to 2017 to 2018). For sequencing, an Illumina HiSeq 2000 was employed. For repertoire sequencing, the TCR beta CDR3 regions were amplified from RNA transcripts. A first-round RT-PCR used HTBI primers with the Qiagen OneStep RT-PCR kit, followed by a second-round multiplex PCR, size selection and purification. TCRdb reran the public reads through fastp at Q25 and MiXCR, keeping productive beta chains. Each record represents a unique CDR3 protein, reported with the most common genes and DNA among its rows. The sample table records approximately 700,000 distinct CDR3 sequences; roughly 39% of these occur just once. The top ten clonotypes cover 3% to 3.5% of the sample. The sample consisted of peripheral blood. The receptors here all came from an adult man with Graves' ophthalmopathy.

CDR3 sequence: CSAVRDSSGYTF. CDR3 nucleotides: TGCAGCGCCGTGAGGGACAGTTCTGGCTACACCTTC. The chain carries TRBV29-1 and TRBJ1-2, with 7 bases matching TRBD1. CDR1 is SQVTM and CDR2 is ANQGSEA in the germline V gene. J lost 7 bases, V lost 7 bases, and 9 bases had no gene match. CDR3 length equals 12 residues. The variable domain in full, completed from reference TRBV29-1 and TRBJ1-2, reads SAVISQKPSRDICQRGTSLTIQCQVDSQVTMMFWYRQQPGQSLTLIATANQGSEATYESGFVIDKFPISRPNLTFSTLTVSNMSPEDSSIYLCSAVRDSSGYTFGSGTRLTVV.

This clonotype was picked up many times. This chain uses TRBV14 with TRBJ2-2; TRBD1 aligns across 7 bases. The J segment lost 1 base and the V segment lost 4 bases, leaving 3 bases of the junction unmatched. From germline, CDR1 is SGHDN and CDR2 FVKESK. The CDR3 is 15 amino acids. DNA of the CDR3: TGTGCCAGCAGCCCTCGGACAGGGAACACCGGGGAGCTGTTTTTT. Its protein is CASSPRTGNTGELFF.

This clonotype was counted many times. This chain uses TRBV29-1 with TRBJ2-5; no reliable D call. Trimming removed 3 bases from V and 2 bases from J, with 7 bases in between. CDR1 SQVTM and CDR2 ANQGSEA come from the germline V gene. CDR3 length: 12 amino acids. The CDR3 loop is CSVDGVQETQYF. For the CDR3, the DNA is TGCAGCGTTGACGGTGTTCAAGAGACCCAGTACTTC.

In the case of this clonotype: Possible read error: a much larger clone is one base away. The rearrangement joins TRBV7-6 to TRBJ1-3; D is undetermined. The CDR3 is 16 residues long. Germline CDR1 SGHVS, CDR2 FNYEAQ. CDR3 coding DNA: TGTGCCAGCAGCTTAGGGCCGGGATACTCTGGAAACACCGTATATTTT. Its protein product is CASSLGPGYSGNTVYF.

This clonotype came up many times. The chain is built from TRBV2 and TRBJ2-2; no firm D call. V lost 6 bases and J lost 5, with 7 bases in between. The CDR3 loop spans 12 amino acids. The V gene's germline CDR1 is SNHLY and CDR2 FYNNEI. This CDR3 is CASRTETGELFF. CDR3 sequence (DNA): TGTGCCAGCAGAACGGAGACCGGGGAGCTGTTTTTT.

This clonotype was found many times. The chain is built from TRBV7-8 and TRBJ1-5, with D unresolved. There are 15 residues in the CDR3. V lost 1 base and J lost 0, with 7 bases in between. Germline CDR1 is SGHVS and CDR2 is FQNEAQ. The CDR3 here is CASSLEGFSNQPQHF. DNA of the CDR3: TGTGCCAGCAGCTTAGAAGGGTTTAGCAATCAGCCCCAGCATTTT.

The rearrangement links TRBV14 to TRBJ1-2, with D possibly matching TRBD1 (6 bases). Germline assignment: CDR1 SGHDN and CDR2 FVKESK. V lost 11 bases, J lost 4 bases, and 17 bases lay in between. The CDR3 sequence is 13 residues long. The CDR3 spells CASHRGAGYGYTF. The CDR3 coding sequence is TGTGCCTCCCACCGGGGGGCGGGCTATGGCTACACCTTC.

The sample holds many counts of this clonotype. The chain joins TRBV4-1 to TRBJ1-2, with D unclear. CDR3 length: 15 amino acids. The V gene lost 6 bases and the J gene lost 0 bases, with 14 bases spanning the gap. Looked up from germline, CDR1 is MGHRA and CDR2 is YSYEKL. CDR3 DNA sequence: TGCGCCAGCAGGGCCCGTAGGGAACCTAACTATGGCTACACCTTC. Its protein is CASRARREPNYGYTF.

This clonotype was observed a single time. The DNA for the CDR3 is TGCAGTGCTAGTGTTCCGGGACAGCAGAATTCACCCCTCCACTTT. Translating it yields CSASVPGQQNSPLHF. The chain uses TRBV20-1 and TRBJ1-6, with 7 nucleotides matching TRBD1. The CDR3 covers 15 residues. The ends lost 3 bases at V and 7 bases at J; junction bases unmatched: 9. Germline V gene sequence: CDR1 DFQATT, CDR2 SNEGSKA (reference sequence).

The rearrangement joins TRBV29-1 to TRBJ2-5, with D maybe TRBD1 (6 bases). V lost 8 bases and J 4 bases, leaving 20 bases between the germline ends. The CDR3 totals 14 residues. Germline V CDR1 and CDR2: SQVTM, ANQGSEA. For the CDR3, the DNA is TGCAGCTCACCACGGCAGGGGATAGCAGAGACCCAGTACTTC. Translated: CSSPRQGIAETQYF.